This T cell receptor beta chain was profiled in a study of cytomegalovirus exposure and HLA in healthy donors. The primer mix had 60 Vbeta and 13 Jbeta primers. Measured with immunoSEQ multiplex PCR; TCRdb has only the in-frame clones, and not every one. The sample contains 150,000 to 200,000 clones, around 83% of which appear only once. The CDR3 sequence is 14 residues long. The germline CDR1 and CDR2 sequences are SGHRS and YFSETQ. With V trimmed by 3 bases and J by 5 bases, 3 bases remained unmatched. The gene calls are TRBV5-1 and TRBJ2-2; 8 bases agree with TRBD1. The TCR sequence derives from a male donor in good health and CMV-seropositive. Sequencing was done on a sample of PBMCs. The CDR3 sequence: CASSWTGLTGELFF. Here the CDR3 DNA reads TGCGCCAGCAGCTGGACAGGGTTAACCGGGGAGCTGTTTTTT.